The 17 T cell receptor beta chains below come from one sample, sequenced in a study of T cell responses to AZD1222 COVID-19 vaccine. Method: immunoSEQ multiplex PCR; TCRdb's copy keeps in-frame clones and lacks some. The profile covers about 130,000 clones, with about 90% appearing a single time and approximately 2% taken by the ten largest. The sample consisted of peripheral blood, taken on day 0 of AZD1222 vaccination. These receptor sequences come from an adult in good health.

V and J are TRBV15 and TRBJ2-7; D possibly corresponds to TRBD1 (6 bases). V was pared by 7 bases and J by 5 bases, with 18 bases between. The CDR3 has 14 amino acids. Germline assignment: CDR1 LNHNV and CDR2 YYDKDF (reference sequence). CDR3 DNA sequence: TGTGCCACCACCCCGCGTCAGGGGTCCAACGAGCAGTACTTC. The encoded protein is CATTPRQGSNEQYF. Complete variable domain (other parts from reference TRBV15 and TRBJ2-7): DAMVIQNPRYQVTQFGKPVTLSCSQTLNHNVMYWYQQKSSQAPKLLFHYYDKDFNNEADTPDNFQSRRPNTSFCFLDIRSPGLGDTAMYLCATTPRQGSNEQYFGPGTRLTVT.

DNA of the CDR3: TGTGCCATCAGTGAGTCGACAGGAGGGCATGAAAAACTGTTTTTT. Protein: CAISESTGGHEKLFF. The genes are TRBV10-3 and TRBJ1-4; D possibly corresponds to TRBD1 (6 bases). The V gene lost 0 bases and the J gene lost 6 bases, with 11 bases spanning the gap. The V gene's germline CDR1 is ENHRY and CDR2 SYGVKD. CDR3 size: 15 residues.

The rearrangement links TRBV4-3 to TRBJ2-7, with a possible D match to TRBD1 (5 bases). CDR1 and CDR2 from the germline V gene are LGHNA and YSLEER. The CDR3 is 15 residues long. V was shortened by 0 bases and J by 1 base, with 10 bases between the two germline ends. The CDR3 protein is CASSQDRQGSYEQYF. Written as DNA, the CDR3 is TGCGCCAGCAGCCAAGATAGGCAGGGATCCTACGAGCAGTACTTC.

The V gene is TRBV27, the J gene TRBJ1-5; D is ambiguous. V lost 5 bases, J lost 0 bases, and 8 bases lay in between. The CDR3 is 14 residues long. Germline V lookup: CDR1 MNHEY, CDR2 SMNVEV (reference sequence). CDR3 in amino acids: CASSPLRSNQPQHF. The CDR3 nucleotides are TGTGCCAGCAGTCCCCTCCGTAGCAATCAGCCCCAGCATTTT.

This chain joins TRBV6-5 and TRBJ1-1; tentative D call: TRBD1 (5 bases). The V gene's germline CDR1 is MNHEY and CDR2 SVGAGI. This CDR3 is 12 amino acids long. V shed 9 bases and J shed 1 base, with 9 bases lying between them. CDR3 amino acids: CASRGQNTEAFF. CDR3 bases: TGTGCCAGTCGGGGCCAGAACACTGAAGCTTTCTTT.

V is TRBV12-3 or TRBV12-4 and J is TRBJ1-4, with D unresolved. The CDR3 extends over 13 amino acids. V lost 5 bases to trimming and J lost 8 bases, with 12 bases between them. CDR3 loop: CASSRKEWEKLFF. CDR3 coding DNA: TGTGCCAGCAGTCGGAAGGAATGGGAAAAACTGTTTTTT.

This rearrangement joins TRBV6-5 to TRBJ1-1; TRBD1 is a possible D gene (6 bases). The CDR3 has 14 residues. Germline V CDR1 and CDR2: MNHEY, SVGAGI. Trimming cost V 8 bases and J 1 base, with 14 bases left between them. Here the CDR3 DNA reads TGTGCCAGCGGACCTCCGGGACAGAACACTGAAGCTTTCTTT. It encodes CASGPPGQNTEAFF.

The genes are TRBV12-3 or TRBV12-4 and TRBJ2-7, with 8 positions matching TRBD1. This CDR3 contains 12 residues. The V gene end was trimmed by 4 bases and the J gene end by 6 bases; junction bases not matched to a gene: 2. CDR3 sequence reads: CASSYDRGEQYF. For the CDR3, the DNA is TGTGCCAGCAGTTACGACAGGGGCGAGCAGTACTTC.

The V gene is TRBV7-3, the J gene TRBJ1-4, with D tentatively TRBD1 (5 bases). The CDR3 consists of 13 residues. The V gene's germline CDR1 is SGHTA and CDR2 FQGTGA. Trimming removed 5 bases from V and 10 bases from J, with 14 bases in between. CDR3 sequence (DNA): TGTGCCAGCAGCCCGACAGACCGGGGAAAACTGTTTTTT. Its translation is CASSPTDRGKLFF. The complete variable domain, with remaining parts taken from reference TRBV7-3 and TRBJ1-4, reads GAGVSQTPSNKVTEKGKYVELRCDPISGHTALYWYRQSLGQGPEFLIYFQGTGAADDSGLPNDRFFAVRPEGSVSTLKIQRTERGDSAVYLCASSPTDRGKLFFGSGTQLSVL.

The chain couples TRBV7-6 to TRBJ1-6, with 9 bases fitting TRBD1. Germline-derived CDR1 and CDR2 are SGHVS and FNYEAQ. Trimming removed 5 bases from V and 2 bases from J; junction bases left unmatched: 1. The CDR3 loop spans 15 amino acids. The CDR3 loop reads CASSRQGAYNSPLHF. CDR3 bases: TGTGCCAGCAGCCGACAGGGGGCCTATAATTCACCCCTCCACTTT.

The table lists this clone with a count of one. This sequence joins TRBV11-2 and TRBJ2-7, with D unresolved. Germline CDR1 is SGHAT and CDR2 is FQNNGV. This CDR3 is built from 10 residues. Trimming pared 1 base from V and 6 bases from J, leaving 1 base between. The CDR3 region is CASSLVEQYF. DNA for the CDR3: TGTGCCAGCAGCTTAGTCGAGCAGTACTTC.

The chain combines TRBV6-5 with TRBJ2-7; D is possibly TRBD1 (6 bases). Germline V CDR1 and CDR2: MNHEY, SVGAGI. This CDR3 has 12 residues. With 6 bases removed from V and 2 bases from J, the gap between germline ends came to 8 bases. CDR3: CASRRDTYEQYF. The DNA of the CDR3 is TGTGCCAGCAGGAGGGACACCTACGAGCAGTACTTC.

The rearrangement links TRBV7-2 to TRBJ2-1; 8 bases map to TRBD1. After removal of 4 bases from V and 1 base from J, the junction contained 3 bases not matched to a gene. CDR3 length: 15 amino acids. Germline V gene data show CDR1 as SGHTA and CDR2 as FQGNSA. As DNA, the CDR3 is TGTGCCAGCAGCTCCGACAGGGGTTCCTACAATGAGCAGTTCTTC. Amino acids: CASSSDRGSYNEQFF.

V gene TRBV4-2 combines with J gene TRBJ2-3, with 10 bases fitting TRBD2. The CDR3 extends over 21 amino acids. Germline V lookup: CDR1 LGHNA, CDR2 YNFKEQ. V was clipped by 0 bases and J by 0 bases; unmatched bases: 15. CDR3 bases: TGTGCCAGCAGCCAAGACCACGCGAGGGCTAGCGGGGGTCCTAGCACAGATACGCAGTATTTT. It translates to CASSQDHARASGGPSTDTQYF.

This clone was found a few times. The chain uses TRBV18 and TRBJ1-1; D might be TRBD1 (5 bases). V gave up 6 bases and J gave up 0 bases, with 11 bases separating them. The CDR3 runs to 14 residues. Germline CDR1 and CDR2: KGHSH and LQKENI. The CDR3 reads CASSLGVMNTEAFF. The CDR3 DNA reads TGTGCCAGCTCGTTGGGGGTAATGAACACTGAAGCTTTCTTT.

V gene TRBV29-1 combines with J gene TRBJ2-3, with 8 bases aligning to TRBD2. Germline loops: CDR1 SQVTM, CDR2 ANQGSEA. The CDR3 length is 14 residues. V dropped 7 bases and J dropped 1; count of bases not matched to a gene: 7. This chain's CDR3 is CSAGGDGGTDTQYF. The CDR3 coding sequence is TGCAGCGCCGGGGGGGATGGAGGCACAGATACGCAGTATTTT.

The rearrangement uses TRBV6-5 and TRBJ1-1; D is undetermined. The CDR3 runs 14 residues. In germline, CDR1 is MNHEY, CDR2 SVGAGI. The V gene lost 0 bases and the J gene lost 5 bases, with 10 bases spanning the gap. CDR3 residues: CASSYSTGITEAFF. The CDR3 DNA reads TGTGCCAGCAGTTACTCAACGGGGATTACTGAAGCTTTCTTT.